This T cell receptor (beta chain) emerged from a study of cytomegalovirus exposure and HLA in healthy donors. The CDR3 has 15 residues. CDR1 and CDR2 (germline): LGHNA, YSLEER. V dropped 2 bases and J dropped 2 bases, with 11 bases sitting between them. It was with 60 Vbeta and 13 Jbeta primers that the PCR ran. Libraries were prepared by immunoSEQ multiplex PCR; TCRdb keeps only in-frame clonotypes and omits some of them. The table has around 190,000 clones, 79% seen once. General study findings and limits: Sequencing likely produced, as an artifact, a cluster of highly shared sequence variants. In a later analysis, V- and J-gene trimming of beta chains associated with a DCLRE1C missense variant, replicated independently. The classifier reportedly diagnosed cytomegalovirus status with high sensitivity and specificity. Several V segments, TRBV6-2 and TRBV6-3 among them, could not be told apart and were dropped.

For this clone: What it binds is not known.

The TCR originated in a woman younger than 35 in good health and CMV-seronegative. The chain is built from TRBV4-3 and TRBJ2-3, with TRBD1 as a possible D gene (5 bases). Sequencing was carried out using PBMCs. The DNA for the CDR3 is TGCGCCAGCAGCCAAACACAGGCCATCACAGATACGCAGTATTTT. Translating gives CASSQTQAITDTQYF.